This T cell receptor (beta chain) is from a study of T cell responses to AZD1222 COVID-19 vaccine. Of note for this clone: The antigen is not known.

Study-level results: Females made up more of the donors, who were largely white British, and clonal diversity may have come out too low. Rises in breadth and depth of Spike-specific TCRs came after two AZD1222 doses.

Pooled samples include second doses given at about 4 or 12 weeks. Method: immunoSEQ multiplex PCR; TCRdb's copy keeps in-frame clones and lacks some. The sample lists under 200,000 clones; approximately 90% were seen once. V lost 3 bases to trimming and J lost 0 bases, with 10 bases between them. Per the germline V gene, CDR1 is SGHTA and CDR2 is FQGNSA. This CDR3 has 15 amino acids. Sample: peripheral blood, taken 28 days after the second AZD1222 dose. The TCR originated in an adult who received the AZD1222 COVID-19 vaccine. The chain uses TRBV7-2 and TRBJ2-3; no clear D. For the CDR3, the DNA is TGTGCCAGCAGCTTGGGTAGCACTAGCACAGATACGCAGTATTTT. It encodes CASSLGSTSTDTQYF.